A selection of T cell receptor beta chains follows, all from one sample in a study of cytomegalovirus exposure and HLA in healthy donors. Profiling relied on immunoSEQ multiplex PCR, and the TCRdb table lists in-frame clones only, not all of them. The sample lists about 140,000 clones, around 80% occurring once. The specimen sequenced was PBMCs. The receptors here all came from a man aged 25 to 40 in good health. The CDR3 runs from the conserved cysteine through the conserved F or W. Each record gives: J gene, D gene, clone size, V gene, CDR3 DNA, CDR3 protein. A D gene is named only where the DNA matches it firmly. Clone size, where shown, is once, few, many, or a class for clones that have expanded.

TRBJ2-7 TRBD1 NA TRBV6-1 TGTGCCAGCAGTGATCCCGGACAGGGGGCTTCCTACGAGCAGTACTTC CASSDPGQGASYEQYF
TRBJ1-1 NA NA TRBV5-4 TGTGCCAGCAGCCTGCCCCCGCGGGGGTTTAACACTGAAGCTTTCTTT CASSLPPRGFNTEAFF
TRBJ2-3 NA NA TRBV6-5 TGTGCCAGCAGTTACTCATCAGTTAACACAGATACGCAGTATTTT CASSYSSVNTDTQYF
TRBJ2-3 TRBD1 NA TRBV15 TGTGCCACCAGCAGAGAAAGGGGACAGGGAAGGAATACGCAGTATTTT CATSRERGQGRNTQYF
TRBJ2-4 TRBD1 NA TRBV6-1 TGTGCCAGCAGTGCCCGCGACAGGGAAAACATTCAGTACTTC CASSARDRENIQYF
TRBJ2-1 NA NA TRBV11-2 TGTGCCAGCAGCTTTCGGGATCACAATTGGGAGCAGTTCTTC CASSFRDHNWEQFF
TRBJ1-5 NA NA TRBV12-5 TGTGCTAGCGGGAGGTTGGACAATCAGCCCCAGCATTTT CASGRLDNQPQHF
TRBJ2-7 NA few TRBV11-3 TGTGCCAGCAGCTCTGCCTACGAGCAGTACTTC CASSSAYEQYF
TRBJ1-1 NA NA TRBV5-1 TGCGCCAGCAGCTCCGTCCCGAACACTGAAGCTTTCTTT CASSSVPNTEAFF
TRBJ1-1 NA NA TRBV20-1 TGCAGTGCTAACACTCCGAGGGTCTTT CSANTPRVF
TRBJ1-1 TRBD1 NA TRBV10-3 TGTGCCATCAGGACCGACAGGGGAAACACTGAAGCTTTCTTT CAIRTDRGNTEAFF
TRBJ2-1 NA NA TRBV9 TGTGCCAGCAGCGTAGGGGGGGGCCGGGGCCAGTTCTTC CASSVGGGRGQFF
TRBJ2-1 TRBD2 NA TRBV18 TGTGCCAGCTCACCCTCCGGCGGGGGCAATGAGCAGTTCTTC CASSPSGGGNEQFF
TRBJ2-3 TRBD2 once TRBV13 TGTGCCAGCAGCCGACCCGGACTAGCGGGAGGGAGGACGCCAGATACGCAGTATTTT CASSRPGLAGGRTPDTQYF
TRBJ1-5 NA NA TRBV7-9 TGTGCCAGCAGCCATACAGGGTTGAGCCAGCCCCAGCATTTT CASSHTGLSQPQHF